What follows describes a single T cell receptor (beta chain). Antigen specificity is unknown. RNA transcripts served as the template for amplifying TCR beta CDR3 regions. TCR CDR3 underwent first-round RT-PCR with the HTBI primer set. TCRdb ran MiXCR on the multiplex PCR reads and lists one entry per CDR3 protein. Of about 570,000 distinct CDR3 sequences in the sample, roughly 50% were seen once. Not enrolled were patients with uncontrolled infection, other autoimmune disease, pregnancy or lactation. On the basis of clinical symptoms, serum thyroxine and TRAb, thyroid ultrasound and orbital computed tomography, diagnoses were made. V was trimmed by 5 bases and J by 6 bases, leaving 4 bases between them. Germline V gives CDR1 KGHDR, CDR2 SFDVKD. This CDR3 has 11 amino acids. These data originate in a study of T cells in Graves' hyperthyroidism and ophthalmopathy. The study, taken as a whole, reports: Ophthalmopathy was separated from stable hyperthyroidism by a 13 V-J model. Among thyroid clonotypes expanded above 0.001, most also appeared in blood.

The sequence derives from an adult woman with Graves' disease, either hyperthyroidism or ophthalmopathy (not recorded which). The sample consisted of peripheral blood or thyroid tissue (not recorded which). J is TRBJ2-1 and V is TRBV24-1; D not certain. In DNA form, the CDR3 reads TGTGCCACCAGTGGCGGCAATGAGCAGTTCTTC. Its protein is CATSGGNEQFF.